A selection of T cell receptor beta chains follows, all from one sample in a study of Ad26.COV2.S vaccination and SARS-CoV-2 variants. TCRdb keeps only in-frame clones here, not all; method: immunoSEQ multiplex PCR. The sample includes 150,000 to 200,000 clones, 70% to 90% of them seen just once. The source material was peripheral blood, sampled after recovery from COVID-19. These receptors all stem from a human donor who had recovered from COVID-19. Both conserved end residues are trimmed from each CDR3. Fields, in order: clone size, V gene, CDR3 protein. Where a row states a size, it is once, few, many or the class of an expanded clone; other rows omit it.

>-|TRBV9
ASSGRFGGRTTDTQY
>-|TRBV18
ASSQGTGSADTQY
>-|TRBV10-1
ASSDDSNTEAF
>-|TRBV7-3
ASSTNTGELF
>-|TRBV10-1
ASSEFGTGGNSQPQH
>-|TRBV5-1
ASSPRTSGRTDTQY
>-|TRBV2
ASSSGTASNQPQH
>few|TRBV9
ASSVHGAEVSEAF
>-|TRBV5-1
ASSLSVASGSHNEQF
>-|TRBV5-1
ASSSLGAGNTGELF
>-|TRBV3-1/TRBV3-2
ASSPLSDTASTQETQY
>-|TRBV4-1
ASSQEGVQPQH
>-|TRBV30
AWSVRGGRGNGYT
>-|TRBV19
ASSISGLAKYNEQF
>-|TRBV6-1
ASSEGGGLYGYT